The present TCR beta chain was sequenced within a study of T cell repertoires in cytomegalovirus infection. Across the study: Public signatures in TCR beta pointed to CMV infection and matching HLA type.

From the reads, TCRdb called clonotypes with MiXCR, one entry per CDR3 protein. The profile covers about 450,000 distinct CDR3 sequences, with roughly a third appearing a single time and approximately 14% taken by the ten largest. V lost 5 bases to trimming and J lost 7 bases; unmatched junction nucleotides: 16. The CDR3 length is 16 residues. CDR1 and CDR2 (germline): MNHEY, SVGAGI. The J gene is TRBJ2-7, the V gene TRBV6-5, with 8 positions matching TRBD2. Sequenced material: PBMCs. This clonotype was obtained from a human donor in good health (CMV status not recorded). Some clones in this sample may be carry-over from other donors' samples. The CDR3 DNA sequence: TGTGCCAGCAGTCCACGGAGCGGGGGTTTTTCGAAAGAGCAGTACTTC. Translated, it gives CASSPRSGGFSKEQYF.